A selection of T cell receptor beta chains follows, all from one sample in a study of control samples from healthy donors and cancer patients. Produced via immunoSEQ multiplex PCR; TCRdb's table is partial and in-frame only. Here the sample spans some 140,000 clones, over 85% being singletons. Sequenced input: blood. The receptors here all came from a man aged 40-50 years in good health. Each CDR3 is given with its conserved first and last residue. D genes are given only for firm matches. Clone size is given for some rows only: seen once, a few or many times, or a class if the clone is expanded.

V	J	size	D	DNA	CDR3
TRBV6-1	TRBJ1-5	NA	NA	TGTGCCAGCAGTGAAAGGGGGGGGATACAGCCCCAGCATTTT	CASSERGGIQPQHF
TRBV5-8	TRBJ2-7	NA	NA	TGTGCCAGCAGCATGGGGCTCTCCTACGAGCAGTACTTC	CASSMGLSYEQYF
TRBV27	TRBJ1-2	NA	NA	TGTGCCAGCAGTTTCACGTCTCTCCAGGGGAGACTTGGCTACACCTTC	CASSFTSLQGRLGYTF
TRBV24-1	TRBJ1-5	once	NA	TGTGCCACCAGCCGGTCGGGGGGCAATCAGCCCCAGCATTTT	CATSRSGGNQPQHF
TRBV9	TRBJ1-3	once	NA	TGTGCCAGCAGCGTATCCAGCTCTGGAAACACCATATATTTT	CASSVSSSGNTIYF
TRBV7-9	TRBJ1-4	NA	NA	TGTGCCAGCAGCTTAGACCCACAGGAAAAACTGTTTTTT	CASSLDPQEKLFF
TRBV19	TRBJ2-7	NA	TRBD2	TGTGCCAGTAGTATCGGAGTTCGGGGGGGCGAGCAGTACTTC	CASSIGVRGGEQYF
TRBV29-1	TRBJ1-4	NA	NA	TGCAGCGTCCAGGGCGGTGAAAAACTGTTTTTT	CSVQGGEKLFF
TRBV27	TRBJ1-2	NA	TRBD1	TGTGCCAGCAGTTTATATCGACAGGGGACGAATGGCTACACCTTC	CASSLYRQGTNGYTF
TRBV7-3	TRBJ2-2	NA	TRBD1	TGTGCCAGCAGCCAGGACAGGGTGGACACCGGGGAGCTGTTTTTT	CASSQDRVDTGELFF
TRBV9	TRBJ2-3	once	NA	TGTGCCAGCAGCGTAGAGGGCACAGATACGCAGTATTTT	CASSVEGTDTQYF
TRBV30	TRBJ2-2	NA	NA	TGTGCCTGGGGTGGGCGGGGTACTACCGGGGAGCTGTTTTTT	CAWGGRGTTGELFF
TRBV10-1	TRBJ1-5	NA	NA	TGCGCCAGCGGTCTCAGGATGGTCGACCAGCCCCAGCATTTT	CASGLRMVDQPQHF
TRBV2	TRBJ1-2	NA	NA	TGTGCCAGCAGCCGGGACCGCTACCGTGAGGGCTACACCTTC	CASSRDRYREGYTF
TRBV19	TRBJ1-2	NA	TRBD1	TGTGCCAGTAGTGTACAGGGGCGGATCAACTATGGCTACACCTTC	CASSVQGRINYGYTF
TRBV11-2	TRBJ1-3	NA	NA	TGTGCCAGCAGCTTACAGGCAGCCAGCTCTGGAAACACCATATATTTT	CASSLQAASSGNTIYF
TRBV4-2	TRBJ1-2	NA	NA	TGTGCCAGCAGCCCTCTGGGGGGTTTGGGGACTAACTATGGCTACACCTTC	CASSPLGGLGTNYGYTF
TRBV4-3	TRBJ1-6	NA	NA	TGCGCCAGCAGCCAAGTGTCAGGGTGGAATTCACCCCTCCACTTT	CASSQVSGWNSPLHF
TRBV28	TRBJ2-1	NA	NA	TGTGCCAGCAGTCCCGTCTCCTACAATGAGCAGTTCTTC	CASSPVSYNEQFF
TRBV7-2	TRBJ2-7	NA	TRBD2	TGTGCCAGCAGCTTAATTCCTAGCGGGGGGGCAGAGCAGTACTTC	CASSLIPSGGAEQYF
TRBV19	TRBJ2-7	once	TRBD2	TGTGCCAGTAGTGCAATTAGCGGGGCCTACTCCTACGAGCAGTACTTC	CASSAISGAYSYEQYF
TRBV27	TRBJ1-2	NA	TRBD1	TGTGCCAGCAGTGGTACAGGGGGCTGGAACTATGGCTACACCTTC	CASSGTGGWNYGYTF
TRBV18	TRBJ1-5	once	NA	TGTGCCAGCTCACTCTCGGGGGGGTATAGCAATCAGCCCCAGCATTTT	CASSLSGGYSNQPQHF
TRBV19	TRBJ1-6	NA	TRBD1	TGTGCCAGTAGTCTGGGACAGGCGAGCTCCTATAATTCACCCCTCCACTTT	CASSLGQASSYNSPLHF
TRBV19	TRBJ2-3	once	NA	TGTGCCAGTAGAAGGAGGGGACAGTACACAGATACGCAGTATTTT	CASRRRGQYTDTQYF
TRBV2	TRBJ1-1	NA	TRBD1	TGTGCCAGCCGGTCGGACAGGTCTAGGGCTGAAGCTTTCTTT	CASRSDRSRAEAFF
TRBV11-2	TRBJ2-2	NA	TRBD1	TGTGCCAGCAGCCCCCAGTCCCGACAGGGCAGGACCGGGGAGCTGTTTTTT	CASSPQSRQGRTGELFF